Listed below are T cell receptor beta chains from one sample, sequenced in a study of T cells after yellow fever vaccination. TCRdb re-derived calls from the 5' RACE reads in MiXCR, one entry per CDR3 protein. The table shows some 120,000 distinct CDR3 sequences, with about 8.4% occurring only once. The input for sequencing was CD8+ T cells sorted from PBMCs, taken on the day of the yellow fever booster vaccination. The source is a young man who received the YFV17D yellow fever vaccine. The CDR3 runs from the conserved cysteine through the conserved F or W. Size is omitted from some rows. Given values are once, few, many or a class for expanded clones.

>NA|TRBV6-2/TRBV6-3
CASRGDRGGQGYEQYF
>few|TRBV4-3
CASSQDKWASGQGEGEQYF
>few|TRBV9
CASSVGEGGIAEAFF
>NA|TRBV5-3
CARSLRSQGVHTGELFF
>NA|TRBV7-9
CASSRDYRYPTEQYF
>few|TRBV7-2
CASSLAVPSRADQETQYF
>NA|TRBV15
CASQGTKWETQYF
>NA|TRBV7-9
CASSSSQTLMNTEAFF
>NA|TRBV2
CASSEGIATTDTQYF
>few|TRBV18
CASSPGAQETQYF
>many|TRBV27
CASSVSAGLSSYEQYF
>NA|TRBV10-3
CAIKPSAGGNTEAFF
>NA|TRBV15
CATSKREPELLVYF
>NA|TRBV11-1
CASSLGGNYEQYF
>NA|TRBV6-5
CASTGTSGNTIYF
>few|TRBV7-9
CASSLSGNSNQPQHF
>NA|TRBV4-3
CASSQAADTNYGYTF
>many|TRBV29-1
CSVSRQGWSTEAFF
>NA|TRBV5-5
CASSFNSGTAESIYF
>few|TRBV12-3/TRBV12-4
CASSFFQGNTEAFF
>few|TRBV15
CATSRDLGWNQPQHF
>few|TRBV5-4
CASSLALVESGTEAFF
>NA|TRBV18
CASSTTSPARNEQFF
>NA|TRBV7-2
CASSTRSERGVYEQYF
>NA|TRBV4-3
CASSQDIPMGEKLFF
>many|TRBV24-1
CATGGRGAYEQYF
>NA|TRBV12-3/TRBV12-4
CASSLGVPNYGYTF
>NA|TRBV4-1
CASSQDRGIAETQYF
>NA|TRBV19
CASSIVPNSGANVLTF
>few|TRBV27
CASSPVLGSSYEQYF
>many|TRBV20-1
CSARGGATNTGELFF
>NA|TRBV7-9
CASSLTTLGYGYTF
>few|TRBV15
CATSPRGTDTQYF
>NA|TRBV6-6
CASSYNSLRDTAYGYTF
>few|TRBV5-4
CASSFGQNTDTQYF
>many|TRBV5-1
CASSLGFTLNYGYTF
>NA|TRBV6-5
CASSLTPGNTNEKLFF
>many|TRBV3-1
CASNEQGNYGYTF
>NA|TRBV19
CASEDSPYGYTF
>few|TRBV12-3/TRBV12-4
CASSLVAGRGNTIYF
>NA|TRBV6-2/TRBV6-3
CASSYARAGGAETQYF
>many|TRBV19
CASSTSTDTQYF
>NA|TRBV2
CLTGVNEKLFF
>once|TRBV10-3
CAISPGTLYSGNIQYF
>many|TRBV4-1
CASSQKGSREAFF
>NA|TRBV6-2/TRBV6-3
CASSPYDRGLFYEQYF
>many|TRBV23-1
CASRTGTESLNIQYF
>NA|TRBV7-9
CASSWGQSQETQYF
>few|TRBV4-3
CASSQVLNTEAFF
>NA|TRBV4-1
CASSAGSPGELFF
>few|TRBV30
CASSDRGNSYEQYF
>NA|TRBV10-2
CASSETPRAQHF
>NA|TRBV7-2
CASSSDSGGAYNEQFF
>NA|TRBV7-9
CATQGPGYNEQFF
>many|TRBV12-3/TRBV12-4
CASSSGGTQPQHF
>NA|TRBV14
CASSPGGGNLHF